These 16 T cell receptor beta chains originate from one sample sequenced in a study of monozygotic twins with cystic fibrosis. Here immunoSEQ multiplex PCR was the method, and the copy in TCRdb shows in-frame clones only, minus some. Counted here are about 14,000 clones, nearly 99% occurring once; the ten biggest clones make up roughly 0.39%. Material for sequencing was blood. The source is a girl aged 2 to 9 with cystic fibrosis.

The chain uses TRBV2 and TRBJ1-1; perhaps TRBD1 as D (5 bases). Germline loops: CDR1 SNHLY, CDR2 FYNNEI. With 2 bases removed from V and 1 base from J, the gap between germline ends came to 14 bases. The CDR3 contains 16 residues. CDR3 protein: CASSEIGTDQNTEAFF. The CDR3 nucleotides are TGTGCCAGCAGTGAAATTGGGACGGACCAGAACACTGAAGCTTTCTTT.

This clone has just one count. This chain uses TRBV5-1 with TRBJ2-2; TRBD1 matches at 10 bases. Germline loops: CDR1 SGHRS, CDR2 YFSETQ. The CDR3 covers 16 residues. After removal of 0 bases from V and 4 bases from J, the junction contained 3 bases not matched to a gene. In DNA, the CDR3 is TGCGCCAGCAGCTTGGATGGGACAGGGGTCACCGGGGAGCTGTTTTTT. Its translation: CASSLDGTGVTGELFF.

The J gene is TRBJ2-7, the V gene TRBV5-1, with 8 bases matching TRBD2. Per germline, CDR1 SGHRS and CDR2 YFSETQ. This CDR3 has 18 residues. V lost 3 bases, J lost 3 bases, and 17 bases stayed unmatched. The CDR3 sequence: CASSSRESTGGQHYEQYF. In DNA, the CDR3 is TGCGCCAGCAGCTCTCGTGAATCAACGGGAGGGCAGCACTACGAGCAGTACTTC. Together with reference TRBV5-1 and TRBJ2-7, the CDR3 gives the full variable domain: KAGVTQTPRYLIKTRGQQVTLSCSPISGHRSVSWYQQTPGQGLQFLFEYFSETQRNKGNFPGRFSGRQFSNSRSEMNVSTLELGDSALYLCASSSRESTGGQHYEQYFGPGTRLTVT.

V is TRBV4-1 and J is TRBJ2-7; D is possibly TRBD1 (5 bases). The CDR3 covers 15 residues. Trimming removed 0 bases from V and 2 bases from J, with 11 bases in between. In germline, CDR1 is MGHRA, CDR2 YSYEKL. The CDR3: CASSQDWGSPYEQYF. The CDR3 bases are TGCGCCAGCAGCCAAGATTGGGGCAGTCCCTACGAGCAGTACTTC.

The chain employs TRBV11-3 and TRBJ1-1, with 7 nucleotides matching TRBD1. Germline loops: CDR1 SGHNT, CDR2 YENEEA. The CDR3 has 14 residues. V dropped 1 base and J dropped 3; count of bases not matched to a gene: 2. The CDR3 coding sequence is TGTGCCAGCAGCTTAGGACAGGGTGACACTGAAGCTTTCTTT. As protein: CASSLGQGDTEAFF.

The gene calls are TRBV27 and TRBJ2-1; 16 nucleotides align to TRBD2. The CDR3 runs to 18 residues. Per germline, CDR1 MNHEY and CDR2 SMNVEV (reference sequence). With 5 bases clipped from V and 4 bases from J, the junction kept 8 bases outside the gene matches. The CDR3 DNA is TGTGCCAGCAGTCCGTCCGGGACTAGCGGGAGGGCTTACAATGAGCAGTTCTTC. It specifies CASSPSGTSGRAYNEQFF.

This chain uses TRBV6-5 with TRBJ1-2, with 10 bases fitting TRBD1. CDR1 is MNHEY and CDR2 is SVGAGI in the germline V gene. The CDR3 covers 16 residues. V was clipped by 4 bases and J by 8 bases; unmatched bases: 13. The CDR3 DNA reads TGTGCCAGCAGTTCGACAGGGGGCGTCGAGTTAGGGGGCTACACCTTC. Translating it yields CASSSTGGVELGGYTF.

This clone showed up just once. V gene TRBV6-1 combines with J gene TRBJ2-7; no clear D. The germline V gene has CDR1 MNHNS and CDR2 SASEGT. CDR3 size: 17 residues. The ends were cut back, 4 bases at V and 1 base at J, with 20 bases in the middle. The CDR3: CASSGSLGGGESYEQYF. Written as DNA, the CDR3 is TGTGCCAGCAGTGGGAGCTTGGGCGGCGGTGAATCCTACGAGCAGTACTTC.

The chain employs TRBV18 and TRBJ2-7; 12 nucleotides agree with TRBD1. The CDR3 runs to 15 residues. Germline V gene data show CDR1 as KGHSH and CDR2 as LQKENI. V lost 2 bases to trimming and J lost 3 bases; unmatched junction nucleotides: 2. CDR3 protein: CASSPGTGGLYEQYF. The CDR3 coding sequence is TGTGCCAGCTCACCAGGGACAGGGGGCCTCTACGAGCAGTACTTC.

This clone has only one observation. The CDR3 bases are TGCGCCAGCAGCCAAGATAGGAAAGGCTACAATGAGCAGTTCTTC. Residues: CASSQDRKGYNEQFF. The rearrangement uses TRBV4-3 and TRBJ2-1; no definite D call. This CDR3 is built from 15 residues. From germline, CDR1 is LGHNA and CDR2 YSLEER. Trimming took 0 bases from V and 3 from J, leaving 9 bases between them.

The J gene is TRBJ2-1, the V gene TRBV6-5, with D tentatively TRBD2 (5 bases). Trimming removed 2 bases at V and 5 bases at J, with 10 bases between. Germline values: CDR1 MNHEY, CDR2 SVGAGI. This CDR3 has 14 amino acids. The CDR3 sequence: CASSYLGENNEQFF. CDR3 DNA: TGTGCCAGCAGTTACCTTGGGGAGAACAATGAGCAGTTCTTC.

This chain connects TRBV7-2 to TRBJ2-3, with 9 bases fitting TRBD2. The V segment lost 0 bases and the J segment 4 bases; nucleotides outside the gene matches: 2. CDR3 size: 15 residues. Germline lookup yields CDR1 SGHTA and CDR2 FQGNSA. The CDR3 region is CASSLATSGADTQYF. CDR3 nucleotides: TGTGCCAGCAGCTTAGCGACTAGCGGCGCAGATACGCAGTATTTT.

This chain connects TRBV10-3 to TRBJ1-1, with TRBD1 as a possible D gene (5 bases). V shed 7 bases and J shed 0 bases, with 9 bases lying between them. This CDR3 comprises 13 residues. Germline loops: CDR1 ENHRY, CDR2 SYGVKD. Written as DNA, the CDR3 is TGTGCCATCAACGGGGGGGTGAACACTGAAGCTTTCTTT. Protein: CAINGGVNTEAFF.

This sequence joins TRBV5-4 and TRBJ1-1; no reliable D call. The CDR3 contains 11 residues. V was clipped by 1 base and J by 2 bases, with 0 bases between them. Germline CDR1 is SGHNT and CDR2 is YYREEE (reference sequence). The CDR3 region is CASSLNTEAFF. In DNA, the CDR3 is TGTGCCAGCAGCTTGAACACTGAAGCTTTCTTT.

This chain links TRBV6-5 with TRBJ1-2; D uncertain. V lost 5 bases and J 8 bases, leaving 18 bases between the germline ends. Per germline, CDR1 MNHEY and CDR2 SVGAGI. CDR3 length equals 14 residues. The CDR3 DNA reads as TGTGCCAGCAGTGTACTACCTTTCGCACAAGGCTACACCTTC. Protein product: CASSVLPFAQGYTF.

This rearrangement joins TRBV30 to TRBJ1-1; D call uncertain. CDR3 size: 12 residues. V was cut by 4 bases and J by 3 bases, with 9 bases left in between. Per the germline V gene, CDR1 is GTSNPN and CDR2 is SVGIG (reference sequence). CDR3 coding DNA: TGTGCCTGGAATGAGGTGGACACTGAAGCTTTCTTT. Its protein product is CAWNEVDTEAFF.